The rows below give T cell receptor beta chains drawn from one sample of a study of blood T cell repertoires in COVID-19. Method: immunoSEQ multiplex PCR; TCRdb's copy keeps in-frame clones and lacks some. In the table there are 200,000 to 300,000 clones, less than 90% of which are singletons. Sample: peripheral blood. These receptors were obtained from a woman aged 40 to 50 who had recovered from COVID-19. Both conserved end residues are part of each CDR3. The order of the fields is CDR3 DNA, CDR3 protein, V gene, J gene, D gene, clone size. D genes are given only for firm matches. Clone size appears in some rows only: once, few, many, or a class for an expanded clone.

TGTGCCAGCAGCCTGGACACAAATAATTCACCCCTCCACTTT	CASSLDTNNSPLHF	TRBV9	TRBJ1-6	-	-
TGTGCCAGCAGTCTGGGGGGGGAGGGCGACCAGCCCCAGCATTTT	CASSLGGEGDQPQHF	TRBV6-5	TRBJ1-5	-	-
TGTGCCAGCAGTGATGGGACAGAGAGCAATCAGCCCCAGCATTTT	CASSDGTESNQPQHF	TRBV2	TRBJ1-5	TRBD1	-
TGTGCCAGCAGCTTGGTGGCAGAAGAGACCCAGTACTTC	CASSLVAEETQYF	TRBV5-4	TRBJ2-5	-	-
TGTGCCAGCACCGGTTCGGGGGGGGCTAAAGCTTTCTTT	CASTGSGGAKAFF	TRBV6-6	TRBJ1-1	-	-
TGTGCCAGCAGTTCCAACCCGGTACCTCAGCCCCAGCATTTT	CASSSNPVPQPQHF	TRBV6-5	TRBJ1-5	-	-
TGCGCCAGCCTTGGGGCAGGGCCTTGGGGGAACACTGAAGCTTTCTTT	CASLGAGPWGNTEAFF	TRBV10-2	TRBJ1-1	-	-
TGTGCCAGCAGTCCCGGGACTCGGAACACCGGGGAGCTGTTTTTT	CASSPGTRNTGELFF	TRBV6-5	TRBJ2-2	-	-
TGTGCCAGCAGCAGTGCAACAGGGGGCCGGTATCAGCCCCAGCATTTT	CASSSATGGRYQPQHF	TRBV28	TRBJ1-5	TRBD1	-
TGTGCCAGCAGTTTTAGAGGGAGCTCCTACGAGCAGTACTTC	CASSFRGSSYEQYF	TRBV27	TRBJ2-7	-	-
TGTGCCTGGAGACCCTGGGACAGGGGTAGTTCCGAGCAGTACTTC	CAWRPWDRGSSEQYF	TRBV30	TRBJ2-7	TRBD1	-
TGTGCCAGCAGCATATGGACAGGGTTTACGGATACGCAGTATTTT	CASSIWTGFTDTQYF	TRBV7-9	TRBJ2-3	TRBD1	-
TGCGCCAGCAGCTTGGCACAGCGGGGGGTGCAAGAGACCCAGTACTTC	CASSLAQRGVQETQYF	TRBV5-1	TRBJ2-5	TRBD2	once
TGTGCCAGCAGTACCCCCACAGGGAATGGCTACACCTTC	CASSTPTGNGYTF	TRBV12-3/TRBV12-4	TRBJ1-2	-	-
TGTGCCAGCAGCGTAGACAGGGGCCGCACAGATACGCAGTATTTT	CASSVDRGRTDTQYF	TRBV5-6	TRBJ2-3	TRBD1	once
TGCGCCAGCAGCCCCCGACAGGGGGCTGAAGCTTTCTTT	CASSPRQGAEAFF	TRBV4-1	TRBJ1-1	TRBD1	-
TGTGCCTGGAGTGTAACAGGGGGTGGAAACACCATATATTTT	CAWSVTGGGNTIYF	TRBV30	TRBJ1-3	TRBD1	-
TGTGCCAGCAGCCCAGGGGGACAGGGAGGAGTTTCTGAAAAACTGTTTTTT	CASSPGGQGGVSEKLFF	TRBV5-4	TRBJ1-4	TRBD1	few
TGCGCCAGCAGCGCTGGACTCAATGAAAAACTGTTTTTT	CASSAGLNEKLFF	TRBV5-1	TRBJ1-4	-	-
TGTGCCAGCAGGGGTTCTAGGACTAACTATGGCTACACCTTC	CASRGSRTNYGYTF	TRBV2	TRBJ1-2	-	-
TGTGCCAGCAGCTTGCCGGGGGACAGGGCGCGATACGAGCAGTACTTC	CASSLPGDRARYEQYF	TRBV7-9	TRBJ2-7	TRBD1	-
TGTGCCAGCAGCTTAGTTGTTGGGACAGGGGGCACTCAGCCCCAGCATTTT	CASSLVVGTGGTQPQHF	TRBV7-9	TRBJ1-5	TRBD1	-
TGTGCCACCAGCAGAACTAGCGGGGAGACCCAGTACTTC	CATSRTSGETQYF	TRBV15	TRBJ2-5	TRBD2	-
TGTGCCAGCAGCTGGAGTAACACCGGGGAGCTGTTTTTT	CASSWSNTGELFF	TRBV28	TRBJ2-2	-	-
TGTGCCATCAGCCTGACCGAAAGGGGCGAAAAACTGTTTTTT	CAISLTERGEKLFF	TRBV10-3	TRBJ1-4	-	-
TGTGTCATCCGGGGAGGGAAGGGCAATGAGCAGTTCTTC	CVIRGGKGNEQFF	TRBV28	TRBJ2-1	TRBD2	-
TGTGCCACCAGTGTTGGGGGGGGGCAGAGCACAGATACGCAGTATTTT	CATSVGGGQSTDTQYF	TRBV24-1	TRBJ2-3	-	-
TGTGCCAGCACCCTAATCCCGGGACAGGGCTACGAGCAGTACTTC	CASTLIPGQGYEQYF	TRBV11-2	TRBJ2-7	TRBD1	-
TGTGCCAGCAGCCCCTCGACAGGGGGCGGTCTGGAGCAGTACTTC	CASSPSTGGGLEQYF	TRBV9	TRBJ2-7	TRBD1	once
TGTGCCATCAGTGAGTCGCCGGTCTCCTACGAGCAGTACTTC	CAISESPVSYEQYF	TRBV10-3	TRBJ2-7	-	-
TGTGCCAGCAGCTTAAGTAGCGCGGGAGGCAGCGTTGAAGCTTTCTTT	CASSLSSAGGSVEAFF	TRBV7-9	TRBJ1-1	-	-
TGTGCCAGCAGTAAGGGACAGGGGGGTATCGGGACCCAGTACTTC	CASSKGQGGIGTQYF	TRBV2	TRBJ2-5	TRBD1	-
TGTGCCAGCTCCATAACCCGACAGGGCCAAGAGACCCAGTACTTC	CASSITRQGQETQYF	TRBV27	TRBJ2-5	TRBD1	-
TGTGCCAGTAGCCTGGACAGGGAGGGAGATACGCAGTATTTT	CASSLDREGDTQYF	TRBV19	TRBJ2-3	-	-
TGTGCCTGGGTGGCAGGGGGGTCGGGAATTCAGTACTTC	CAWVAGGSGIQYF	TRBV30	TRBJ2-4	-	-
TGTGCCTGGGACAGTAACTATGGCTACACCTTC	CAWDSNYGYTF	TRBV30	TRBJ1-2	-	once
TGCGCCAGCAGCCCACGACTAGGCAGGCACACAGATACGCAGTATTTT	CASSPRLGRHTDTQYF	TRBV5-1	TRBJ2-3	-	-
TGTGCCAGCAGTTCCGACAGGGTGGATACGCAGTATTTT	CASSSDRVDTQYF	TRBV6-5	TRBJ2-3	TRBD1	-
TGTGCCAGCAGTGACTTTTCCTATCAGCCCCAGCATTTT	CASSDFSYQPQHF	TRBV2	TRBJ1-5	-	-
TGTGCCAGCAGTGAAAGGACAGGGGGCAGCGAGCAGTACTTC	CASSERTGGSEQYF	TRBV6-1	TRBJ2-7	TRBD1	-
TGTGCCAGTAGTCATCCGCGGACCGGGGAGCTGTTTTTT	CASSHPRTGELFF	TRBV19	TRBJ2-2	-	few
TGTGCCAGCTCCGTATCCAGGACAGGGGGAATCGAGCAGTACTTC	CASSVSRTGGIEQYF	TRBV18	TRBJ2-7	TRBD1	once
TGTGCCTGGAGTGTAGCGGCAGGGGATCAGCCCCAGCATTTT	CAWSVAAGDQPQHF	TRBV30	TRBJ1-5	-	few
TGTGCCAGCTCACCATGGGACAGCCACAATCAGCCCCAGCATTTT	CASSPWDSHNQPQHF	TRBV18	TRBJ1-5	TRBD1	-
-	CASSSSTAVSGDTQYF	TRBV27	TRBJ2-3	-	once
TGTGCCAGCAGTTACTCGGGACAGGGTGATAACACTGAAGCTTTCTTT	CASSYSGQGDNTEAFF	TRBV6-5	TRBJ1-1	TRBD1	-
TGCGCCAGCAGCCAAGGGACAACGGACAGCTATGGCTACACCTTC	CASSQGTTDSYGYTF	TRBV4-1	TRBJ1-2	-	once
TGCGCCAGCAGCCAGGCCGGGACAGTAAATGAAAAACTGTTTTTT	CASSQAGTVNEKLFF	TRBV4-1	TRBJ1-4	TRBD1	once
TGTGCCAGCACTGAACCCAGCTTGGGCGATCAGCCCCAGCATTTT	CASTEPSLGDQPQHF	TRBV28	TRBJ1-5	-	-
TGTGCCAGTACGGGCGCGCCTGGGGGGGAGACCCAGTACTTC	CASTGAPGGETQYF	TRBV19	TRBJ2-5	-	-
TGCGCCAGCAGCAGAACCCCTCAAGGGGAGAACACTGAAGCTTTCTTT	CASSRTPQGENTEAFF	TRBV5-1	TRBJ1-1	-	-
TGTGCCAGCAGCTTAACCCCGAGTGAAAAACTGTTTTTT	CASSLTPSEKLFF	TRBV7-3	TRBJ1-4	-	-
TGTGCCTGGGGGACAGGGATTAGCAATCAGCCCCAGCATTTT	CAWGTGISNQPQHF	TRBV30	TRBJ1-5	TRBD1	-
TGTGCCAGCAGAACGGGACAGGCAAACCTCTATGGCTACACCTTC	CASRTGQANLYGYTF	TRBV7-2	TRBJ1-2	TRBD1	-
TGTGCCAGCAGCTTAGGGACATACGCCAATAATTCACCCCTCCACTTT	CASSLGTYANNSPLHF	TRBV7-9	TRBJ1-6	-	-
TGCAGCGTTTCTGATGGGGGGTTTCTCCAAGAGACCCAGTACTTC	CSVSDGGFLQETQYF	TRBV29-1	TRBJ2-5	-	-
TGTGCCATCAGAAGGACAGGGAACGGCTACACCTTC	CAIRRTGNGYTF	TRBV10-3	TRBJ1-2	TRBD1	-
TGTGCCAGCAGTCTCCTCCGGGGGACTAGCGGGGTTCCAGATACGCAGTATTTT	CASSLLRGTSGVPDTQYF	TRBV28	TRBJ2-3	TRBD2	-
TGTGCCAGCACGAGGGAGATAAACAATGAGCAGTTCTTC	CASTREINNEQFF	TRBV2	TRBJ2-1	-	-
TGTGCCAGCAGGGAACAGGGCGTCGGTGAAGCTTTCTTT	CASREQGVGEAFF	TRBV2	TRBJ1-1	-	-